These T cell receptor beta chains were read from a single sample in a study of cytomegalovirus exposure and HLA in healthy donors. Profiling relied on immunoSEQ multiplex PCR, and the TCRdb table lists in-frame clones only, not all of them. The top ten hold 1.5% to 2% of the sample, which has more than 55,000 clones, 83% seen once. Input material: PBMCs. The receptors shown here come from a human donor in good health. Both conserved end residues are part of each CDR3. A D gene is named only where the DNA matches it firmly. A row's size may be missing; if present it is once, few, many or a size class.

abundance,v_gene,j_gene,d_gene,CDR3aa,CDR3nt
.,TRBV5-1,TRBJ2-1,TRBD1,CASSISGQGFRHANNEQFF,TGCGCCAGCAGCATTTCAGGACAGGGGTTTCGCCACGCCAACAATGAGCAGTTCTTC
.,TRBV29-1,TRBJ2-5,TRBD1,CSAAVGQGPSAQYF,TGCAGTGCAGCCGTTGGACAGGGGCCTTCTGCCCAGTACTTC
.,TRBV27,TRBJ1-6,.,CASSLWSSYNSPLHF,TGTGCCAGCAGTTTATGGAGCTCCTATAATTCACCCCTCCACTTT
.,TRBV28,TRBJ1-4,TRBD1,CASSSATGSKLFF,TGTGCCAGCAGTTCCGCGACAGGGTCAAAACTGTTTTTT
.,TRBV6-5,TRBJ1-2,TRBD1,CASSWTGVEDGYTF,TGTGCCAGCAGTTGGACAGGGGTCGAGGATGGCTACACCTTC
.,TRBV7-9,TRBJ1-2,TRBD1,CASSDWTGPAHEGYTF,TGTGCCAGCAGCGACTGGACAGGACCGGCCCATGAGGGCTACACCTTC
few,TRBV27,TRBJ1-1,TRBD1,CASSPTGSQGWTEAFF,TGTGCCAGCAGTCCCACCGGGTCACAGGGGTGGACTGAAGCTTTCTTT
.,TRBV5-4,TRBJ1-2,.,CASSLEPRAIYGYTF,TGTGCCAGCAGCCTAGAACCTCGCGCGATCTATGGCTACACCTTC
.,TRBV6-1,TRBJ1-4,TRBD1,CASIAQGAINEKLFF,TGTGCCAGCATTGCACAGGGGGCAATTAATGAAAAACTGTTTTTT
.,TRBV7-2,TRBJ2-3,TRBD2,CASSETSGGPSDTQYF,TGTGCCAGCAGCGAAACTAGCGGGGGACCGTCAGATACGCAGTATTTT
.,TRBV5-3,TRBJ1-1,TRBD1,CALQIDPGGLNTEAFF,TGTGCCCTACAAATTGACCCAGGGGGTTTGAACACTGAAGCTTTCTTT
.,TRBV4-2,TRBJ1-1,.,CASSQRGREAFF,TGTGCCAGCAGCCAACGTGGCAGAGAAGCTTTCTTT
.,TRBV7-2,TRBJ2-7,TRBD2,CASSLGRGLAGEESYEQYF,TGTGCCAGCAGCTTAGGGCGGGGACTAGCGGGAGAAGAATCCTACGAGCAGTACTTC
.,TRBV19,TRBJ2-5,.,CASTERQGETQYF,TGTGCCAGTACCGAGCGCCAGGGAGAGACCCAGTACTTC
.,TRBV7-6,TRBJ1-3,TRBD1,CASRGQTGNTIYF,TGTGCCAGCAGGGGACAGACTGGAAACACCATATATTTT
.,TRBV2,TRBJ1-5,.,CASRDGLSNQPQHF,TGTGCCAGCAGAGACGGGTTGAGCAATCAGCCCCAGCATTTT
.,TRBV28,TRBJ1-1,.,CASSLYWGGNTEAFF,TGTGCCAGCAGTTTATATTGGGGGGGCAACACTGAAGCTTTCTTT
.,TRBV14,TRBJ2-7,.,CASSQGGRWYEQYF,TGTGCCAGCAGCCAAGGTGGGAGATGGTACGAGCAGTACTTC
.,TRBV7-2,TRBJ1-1,.,CASSLNSGNTEAFF,TGTGCCAGCAGCTTAAATTCGGGGAACACTGAAGCTTTCTTT
.,TRBV29-1,TRBJ2-7,TRBD1,CSVGGWDRGGEEQYF,TGCAGCGTTGGGGGCTGGGACAGGGGAGGAGAAGAGCAGTACTTC
.,TRBV25-1,TRBJ2-3,TRBD2,CASSEVWRENTDTQYF,TGTGCCAGCAGTGAAGTCTGGCGGGAGAACACAGATACGCAGTATTTT
.,TRBV11-3,TRBJ2-3,.,CASSYDTSSTDTQYF,TGTGCCAGCAGCTACGACACCTCTAGCACAGATACGCAGTATTTT
few,TRBV9,TRBJ1-6,.,CASTKGWGANSPLHF,TGTGCCAGCACCAAAGGCTGGGGAGCAAATTCACCCCTCCACTTT
.,TRBV4-2,TRBJ2-7,.,CASSQEATYEQYF,TGTGCCAGCAGCCAAGAGGCCACGTACGAGCAGTACTTC
.,TRBV11-1,TRBJ2-3,.,CASSYNAGGAADTQYF,TGTGCCAGCAGCTATAACGCGGGCGGTGCCGCAGATACGCAGTATTTT
.,TRBV29-1,TRBJ1-5,TRBD1,CSVVLRTGEQPQHF,TGCAGCGTTGTTCTGAGGACAGGGGAACAGCCCCAGCATTTT
.,TRBV7-2,TRBJ1-1,.,CASSLPPWWQGSLNTEAFF,TGTGCCAGCAGCCTTCCCCCCTGGTGGCAGGGTAGTTTGAACACTGAAGCTTTCTTT
.,TRBV28,TRBJ2-7,TRBD1,CASTPGDRVCSQYF,TGTGCCAGCACCCCAGGGGACAGGGTATGTTCGCAGTACTTC
.,TRBV18,TRBJ2-5,.,CASSPPAGGETQYF,TGTGCCAGCTCACCACCTGCCGGGGGAGAGACCCAGTACTTC
.,TRBV7-2,TRBJ2-7,.,CASSLTPYPGAGTYEQYF,TGTGCCAGCAGCTTGACCCCCTATCCGGGTGCGGGGACCTACGAGCAGTACTTC
.,TRBV11-2,TRBJ2-7,.,CASSLAGKSRYEQYF,TGTGCCAGCAGCTTAGCGGGAAAATCGCGGTACGAGCAGTACTTC
.,TRBV9,TRBJ2-1,.,CASSSRTDNEQFF,TGTGCCAGCAGCTCCCGGACAGACAATGAGCAGTTCTTC
once,TRBV5-1,TRBJ2-5,TRBD2,CASSLVTSGDFQETQYF,TGCGCCAGCAGCTTGGTGACTAGCGGGGACTTCCAAGAGACCCAGTACTTC
.,TRBV2,TRBJ2-3,.,CASSEFHNLHTDTQYF,TGTGCCAGCAGTGAATTCCACAACCTCCACACAGATACGCAGTATTTT
few,TRBV5-4,TRBJ1-2,TRBD1,CASSSRGGTVYGYTF,TGTGCCAGCAGCTCTCGAGGGGGGACAGTCTATGGCTACACCTTC
.,TRBV7-9,TRBJ2-3,TRBD2,CASSFSGVLGDTQYF,TGTGCCAGCAGCTTTAGCGGGGTATTAGGAGATACGCAGTATTTT
.,TRBV18,TRBJ2-7,.,CASSPPSGLGSGYEQYF,TGTGCCAGCTCACCACCGAGCGGGTTAGGATCGGGCTACGAGCAGTACTTC
.,TRBV18,TRBJ1-2,.,CASSGQGSYGYTF,TGTGCCAGCTCAGGTCAGGGCTCTTATGGCTACACCTTC
.,TRBV9,TRBJ2-3,.,CASSGGTYHTDTQYF,TGTGCCAGCAGCGGAGGGACTTACCACACAGATACGCAGTATTTT
once,TRBV7-8,TRBJ2-6,TRBD2,CASSPAAGEVGANVLTF,TGTGCCAGCAGCCCAGCTGCGGGAGAGGTTGGGGCCAACGTCCTGACTTTC
.,TRBV7-9,TRBJ2-5,TRBD2,CASSLGGAGETQYF,TGTGCCAGCAGCCTCGGGGGGGCCGGTGAGACCCAGTACTTC
.,TRBV9,TRBJ2-1,TRBD2,CASSSNTPGLAGESPSNEQFF,TGTGCCAGCAGCTCAAATACCCCGGGACTAGCGGGAGAGTCACCCTCCAATGAGCAGTTCTTC
few,TRBV21-1,TRBJ1-1,.,CASSKARLRLGDTEAFF,TGTGCCAGCAGCAAAGCGCGTCTAAGGTTAGGGGACACTGAAGCTTTCTTT
once,TRBV7-2,TRBJ2-7,TRBD1,CASSLQGQGSEQYF,TGTGCCAGCAGCCTCCAGGGACAGGGATCCGAGCAGTACTTC
.,TRBV7-2,TRBJ2-3,TRBD2,CASSLVSSGRAPVTQYF,TGTGCCAGCAGCTTAGTGTCTAGCGGGAGGGCTCCAGTGACGCAGTATTTT
.,TRBV25-1,TRBJ2-7,.,CASSEQGWDEQYF,TGTGCCAGCAGTGAACAGGGCTGGGACGAGCAGTACTTC
.,TRBV28,TRBJ2-3,TRBD1,CASSFFVRLDRVLPKPTDTQYF,TGTGCCAGCAGTTTTTTCGTGCGATTAGACAGGGTACTCCCCAAACCGACAGATACGCAGTATTTT
.,TRBV6-6,TRBJ1-1,.,CASSYSRTEAFF,TGTGCCAGCAGTTACTCGAGGACTGAAGCTTTCTTT
.,TRBV2,TRBJ1-2,TRBD1,CASRGNRGAPYGYTF,TGTGCCAGCAGGGGGAACAGGGGGGCCCCCTATGGCTACACCTTC
few,TRBV30,TRBJ2-5,.,CAWSVRDQETQYF,TGTGCCTGGAGTGTCAGGGACCAAGAGACCCAGTACTTC
once,TRBV5-8,TRBJ2-6,.,CASSLAVFPLSGANVLTF,TGTGCCAGCAGCTTGGCGGTTTTCCCTCTCTCTGGGGCCAACGTCCTGACTTTC
.,TRBV2,TRBJ1-6,.,CASSDGLKGDNSPLHF,TGTGCCAGCAGTGATGGGTTGAAAGGGGATAATTCACCCCTCCACTTT
.,TRBV19,TRBJ1-5,TRBD1,CASSASTGFYSNQPQHF,TGTGCCAGTAGTGCCTCGACAGGGTTTTATAGCAATCAGCCCCAGCATTTT
.,TRBV6-6,TRBJ2-7,.,CASSEASYEQYF,TGTGCCAGCAGCGAGGCCAGCTACGAGCAGTACTTC
.,TRBV7-2,TRBJ1-5,TRBD1,CASSARTGGRQPQHF,TGTGCCAGCAGCGCACGGACAGGGGGCCGTCAGCCCCAGCATTTT